This entry concerns a single T cell receptor beta chain. The data originate from a study of blood T cell repertoires in COVID-19. Background on the study: Sample material is recorded as cDNA or gDNA derived from T cells, B-cell-depleted T cells, or PBMCs.

Clones were read by immunoSEQ multiplex PCR, and TCRdb kept only the in-frame ones, dropping some. Among tens of thousands of clones listed, approximately 81% were seen once. This clonotype was obtained from a man aged 50-59 years with acute or convalescent COVID-19. The sample comprised peripheral blood.

The CDR3 loop is CASSPSMTGVEKLFF. The DNA for the CDR3 is TGTGCCAGCTCACCATCGATGACAGGGGTGGAAAAACTGTTTTTT. The chain employs TRBV18 and TRBJ1-4, with 8 bases matching TRBD1. Trimming cost V 2 bases and J 8 bases; bases outside gene matches: 7. Germline V gives CDR1 KGHSH, CDR2 LQKENI. The CDR3 consists of 15 residues.